One T cell receptor beta chain is described in this entry. The antigen remains unidentified. This sample was taken from a study of cytomegalovirus exposure and HLA in healthy donors. Study results and limitations: Relative to the 666-donor mean, N-insertions were reportedly fewer in an Asian-associated ancestry cluster in a later analysis.

The trim removed 6 bases at V and 5 bases at J, leaving 7 bases unmatched. The CDR3 is made up of 15 amino acids. CDR1 is SGHDN and CDR2 is FVKESK in the germline V gene. Vbeta (60) and Jbeta (13) primers were used in the PCR. Sequencing was performed with immunoSEQ multiplex PCR; in TCRdb, only in-frame clones are kept and a portion is missing. The table has fewer than 200,000 clones, around 69% seen once. The sequence came from a woman in her twenties or thirties in good health and CMV-seronegative. Sequencing input: PBMCs. This rearrangement joins TRBV14 to TRBJ2-1, with TRBD2 matching 10 bases. For the CDR3, the DNA is TGTGCCAGCAGTCCTTATAGCGGGGGGAACAATGAGCAGTTCTTC. Translating it yields CASSPYSGGNNEQFF.